This T cell receptor beta chain emerged from a study of human T cells and chemical hapten exposure. On the study more broadly: 0.01% DPC was applied to the upper back in patch tests, which were read at 6 days.

This CDR3 is built from 14 residues. V lost 2 bases and J lost 1, with 9 bases in between. Germline V CDR1 and CDR2: SGHNT, YYREEE (reference sequence). Described time point: patch test 2, 6 weeks after DPC sensitization. As for treatment: therapeutic diphenylcyclopropenone sensitization with weekly scalp DPC. Patch tests were applied only after blood draws. Each CDR3 protein is one row after TCRdb ran MiXCR on the RACE reads. Found here are about 96,000 distinct CDR3 sequences, about 9.3% of them singletons; the top ten hold 2% to 2.5%. This clonotype was seen a handful of times. The chain recombines TRBV5-4 with TRBJ2-5; a possible D gene is TRBD1 (6 bases). This material consisted of whole blood, taken in connection with sensitization to the hapten diphenylcyclopropenone (DPC). The clonotype comes from a woman between 35 and 50 years old with alopecia areata. Some clones in this sample may be carry-over from other donors' samples. CDR3 sequence (DNA): TGTGCCAGCAGCTTAGACAGGATCCAAGAGACCCAGTACTTC. Protein sequence: CASSLDRIQETQYF.